The 27 T cell receptor beta chains below come from one sample, sequenced in a study of graft-versus-host responses after intestinal transplantation. Measured with immunoSEQ multiplex PCR; TCRdb has only the in-frame clones, and not every one. This table has tens of thousands of clones, about nine tenths appearing once. This sample comprised bone marrow, obtained around 730 days after intestinal transplantation. These receptors all come from a human patient who received an intestinal transplant, so some T cells may come from the graft donor.

The chain couples TRBV11-2 to TRBJ2-3; D might be TRBD2 (5 bases). CDR1 is SGHAT and CDR2 is FQNNGV in the germline V gene. This CDR3 comprises 15 residues. With 1 base removed from V and 2 bases from J, the gap between germline ends came to 10 bases. In DNA, the CDR3 is TGTGCCAGCAGCTTAGCCGGGCGGGTCACAGATACGCAGTATTTT. Translated, it gives CASSLAGRVTDTQYF.

The chain combines TRBV18 with TRBJ1-3; D gene ambiguous. V lost 4 bases, J lost 1 base, and 8 bases lay in between. The CDR3 sequence is 14 residues long. Germline V gene data show CDR1 as KGHSH and CDR2 as LQKENI. The CDR3 region is CASSRADSGNTIYF. The CDR3, as DNA: TGTGCCAGCTCACGGGCGGATTCTGGAAACACCATATATTTT.

This chain uses TRBV27 with TRBJ2-7, with D possibly called TRBD1 or TRBD2 (7 bases each). With 7 bases removed from V and 4 bases from J, the gap between germline ends came to 20 bases. CDR3 size: 15 residues. Germline V gives CDR1 MNHEY, CDR2 SMNVEV (reference sequence). Here the CDR3 DNA reads TGTGCCAGCATGGGTCGAGGGAGGGGGCGGTACGAGCAGTACTTC. Protein: CASMGRGRGRYEQYF.

The rearrangement links TRBV6-5 to TRBJ2-1, with 10 positions matching TRBD2. CDR3 length: 15 residues. Germline CDR1 MNHEY, CDR2 SVGAGI. The V and J ends lost 6 bases and 12 bases, in that order; junction bases with no gene match: 14. The CDR3 DNA sequence: TGTGCCAGCAGCCCCGCGACTAGCGGGTTAGTGGGGCAGTTCTTC. It translates to CASSPATSGLVGQFF.

The V and J genes are TRBV12-2 and TRBJ1-5; TRBD1, the table's D call, lacks a check against the DNA. TRBV12-2 is a known pseudogene. CDR3 length equals 16 residues. Written as DNA, the CDR3 is TGTGCAAGTCGCTTAGTAGGGACAGTGATGTCCCAGCCCCAGCATTTT. The encoded protein is CASRLVGTVMSQPQHF.

CDR3 sequence (DNA): TGTGCCTGGAAAGTTTCCGGGGGTGGAAACACCATATATTTT. Translation: CAWKVSGGGNTIYF. The chain is built from TRBV30 and TRBJ1-3; maybe TRBD1 (5 bases). The germline gives CDR1 GTSNPN, CDR2 SVGIG (reference sequence). This CDR3 comprises 14 residues. Between the trimmed V and J ends, which lost 4 bases and 3 bases, there was a span of 13 bases.

This clone was picked up one time. CDR3 coding DNA: TGTGCCAGCAGCTCACCGGGACACCTAGGTGTGAACACTGAAGCTTTCTTT. Its protein product is CASSSPGHLGVNTEAFF. This rearrangement joins TRBV21-1 to TRBJ1-1; no DNA check was done on the table's D call, TRBD1. TRBV21-1 counts as a pseudogene. This CDR3 has 17 amino acids.

This clone is categorized as large. This chain joins TRBV10-1 and TRBJ2-7; TRBD2 matches at 8 bases. The CDR3 covers 14 residues. The germline CDR1 and CDR2 sequences are WNHNN and SYGVQD (reference sequence). Losses at the gene ends were 4 bases for V and 3 bases for J; bases not matched to a gene: 5. As DNA, the CDR3 is TGCGCCAGCAGTGGAGAAGCGGGAGACTACGAGCAGTACTTC. Protein sequence: CASSGEAGDYEQYF.

The rearrangement links TRBV4-1 to TRBJ1-2; weak D call: TRBD1 (6 bases). Germline V gene data show CDR1 as MGHRA and CDR2 as YSYEKL. V lost 0 bases and J 4 bases, leaving 12 bases between the germline ends. The CDR3 has 15 amino acids. The CDR3 DNA reads TGCGCCAGCAGCCAAGAGACAGGCTGGAGCTATGGCTACACCTTC. Translated, it gives CASSQETGWSYGYTF.

This chain links TRBV5-1 with TRBJ1-1; possibly TRBD1 for D (6 bases). Trimming cost V 5 bases and J 11 bases, with 25 bases left between them. Germline CDR1 is SGHRS and CDR2 is YFSETQ. This CDR3 has 15 residues. CDR3 amino acids: CASSFVLDSPPAAFF. Written as DNA, the CDR3 is TGCGCCAGCAGTTTTGTCCTGGACAGCCCACCCGCGGCTTTCTTT. Filled out from reference TRBV5-1 and TRBJ1-1, the complete variable domain reads KAGVTQTPRYLIKTRGQQVTLSCSPISGHRSVSWYQQTPGQGLQFLFEYFSETQRNKGNFPGRFSGRQFSNSRSEMNVSTLELGDSALYLCASSFVLDSPPAAFFGQGTRLTVV.

This rearrangement joins TRBV5-4 to TRBJ2-3; D is ambiguous. CDR3 length: 15 residues. V gave up 2 bases and J gave up 0 bases, with 10 bases separating them. CDR1 and CDR2 from the germline V gene are SGHNT and YYREEE (reference sequence). The CDR3 protein is CASSFMGTSTDTQYF. CDR3 sequence (DNA): TGTGCCAGCAGCTTTATGGGAACTAGCACAGATACGCAGTATTTT.

This chain connects TRBV29-1 to TRBJ2-1; TRBD2 aligns across 9 bases. The junction had 4 bases not matched to a gene; V was cut back by 6 bases and J by 4 bases. The CDR3 extends over 13 amino acids. Germline V gene sequence: CDR1 SQVTM, CDR2 ANQGSEA. The chain's CDR3 is CSVGTSSYNEQFF. The CDR3 DNA is TGCAGCGTCGGGACTAGCAGTTACAATGAGCAGTTCTTC.

The chain couples TRBV5-6 to TRBJ2-7; D not resolved. Trimming shortened V by 4 bases and J by 6 bases, and 17 bases separated the two germline ends. CDR3 size: 14 residues. Germline CDR1 is SGHDT and CDR2 is YYEEEE. CDR3 bases: TGTGCCAGCAGCCCCGCCCTGCAGTTAGGCGAGCAGTACTTC. It specifies CASSPALQLGEQYF. Together with reference TRBV5-6 and TRBJ2-7, the CDR3 gives the full variable domain: DAGVTQSPTHLIKTRGQQVTLRCSPKSGHDTVSWYQQALGQGPQFIFQYYEEEERQRGNFPDRFSGHQFPNYSSELNVNALLLGDSALYLCASSPALQLGEQYFGPGTRLTVT.

V usage is TRBV5-6 and J usage is TRBJ2-7; unclear D gene. V lost 0 bases and J lost 6, with 10 bases in between. Germline lookup yields CDR1 SGHDT and CDR2 YYEEEE. The length of the CDR3 is 13 residues. The CDR3 DNA reads as TGTGCCAGCAGCTTGGCCACGGATCTCGAGCAGTACTTC. Protein: CASSLATDLEQYF.

The chain couples TRBV11-2 to TRBJ2-2; 8 bases are shared with TRBD2. Germline CDR1 and CDR2: SGHAT and FQNNGV. Trimming took 1 base from V and 4 from J; bases not matched to a gene: 8. The CDR3 is 17 amino acids. CDR3 nucleotides: TGTGCCAGCAGCTTAGTGGGACTAGAAGATGGCACCGGGGAGCTGTTTTTT. Encoded protein: CASSLVGLEDGTGELFF.

The CDR3 DNA sequence: TGTGCCTGGAGCCCGGGAGGAAATGAAAAACTGTTTTTT. Translation: CAWSPGGNEKLFF. The chain recombines TRBV30 with TRBJ1-4; D unclear. The V end lost 3 bases, the J end lost 5 bases, and 10 bases lay between the germline ends. CDR3 size: 13 residues. The germline V gene has CDR1 GTSNPN and CDR2 SVGIG (reference sequence).

This clone was seen a handful of times. The CDR3 is CASSPAVEGYGYTF. The CDR3 DNA follows: TGTGCCAGTAGCCCCGCTGTCGAGGGCTATGGCTACACCTTC. The chain is built from TRBV19 and TRBJ1-2, with D unresolved. CDR1 LNHDA and CDR2 SQIVND come from the germline V gene (reference sequence). The V end was cut by 6 bases, the J end by 4 bases, with 15 bases between. The CDR3 is 14 residues long.

The chain couples TRBV4-1 to TRBJ1-5; D possibly corresponds to TRBD1 (5 bases). The germline CDR1 and CDR2 sequences are MGHRA and YSYEKL. V was cut by 2 bases and J by 5 bases, with 7 bases left in between. The CDR3 covers 13 residues. DNA for the CDR3: TGCGCCAGCAGCCAACAGGGCGATCAGCCCCAGCATTTT. Its translation is CASSQQGDQPQHF.

The chain uses TRBV6-5 and TRBJ2-7; D may be TRBD1 (6 bases). CDR1 is MNHEY and CDR2 is SVGAGI in the germline V gene. V was shortened by 2 bases and J by 0 bases, with 8 bases between the two germline ends. The CDR3 is 14 residues long. The CDR3 spells CASSYRDNSYEQYF. Written as DNA, the CDR3 is TGTGCCAGCAGTTACCGGGACAACTCCTACGAGCAGTACTTC.

The chain employs TRBV5-1 and TRBJ2-1; 9 bases align to TRBD2. Per germline, CDR1 SGHRS and CDR2 YFSETQ. The junction had 7 bases not matched to a gene; V was cut back by 1 base and J by 8 bases. CDR3 size: 15 residues. As DNA, the CDR3 is TGCGCCAGCAGCTTGTTGGGGACTAGCAGAGATGAGCAGTTCTTC. Encoded protein: CASSLLGTSRDEQFF.

The chain recombines TRBV6-5 with TRBJ2-5; TRBD2 might be the D (6 bases). The DNA end is more similar to TRBJ2-7, so the J call may be wrong. Germline V CDR1 and CDR2: MNHEY, SVGAGI. This CDR3 is 13 amino acids long. The CDR3 is CASGSGVGYEQYF. The CDR3 DNA reads TGTGCCAGCGGATCGGGGGTGGGCTACGAGCAGTACTTC.

The V gene is TRBV5-4, the J gene TRBJ2-5; 7 positions agree with TRBD1. J gave up 2 bases and V 4 bases, and 11 bases lay outside the gene matches. CDR1 is SGHNT, CDR2 YYREEE, per germline (reference sequence). CDR3 length: 16 residues. DNA for the CDR3: TGTGCCAGCAGCGTACCAGGGACAGAGGAGCAAGAGACCCAGTACTTC. Translating it yields CASSVPGTEEQETQYF. The whole variable domain, remainder taken from reference TRBV5-4 and TRBJ2-5, is ETGVTQSPTHLIKTRGQQVTLRCSSQSGHNTVSWYQQALGQGPQFIFQYYREEENGRGNFPPRFSGLQFPNYSSELNVNALELDDSALYLCASSVPGTEEQETQYFGPGTRLLVL.

Written as DNA, the CDR3 is TGTGCCAGCAGTTTTGTGCGGGGAGTATATACTGAAGCTTTCTTT. Protein product: CASSFVRGVYTEAFF. The rearrangement links TRBV27 to TRBJ1-1, with D hard to call. The germline gives CDR1 MNHEY, CDR2 SMNVEV (reference sequence). Trimming took off 3 bases at V and 5 bases at J, with 16 bases between the two ends. The CDR3 covers 15 residues.

This chain connects TRBV7-3 to TRBJ2-1; the D is unclear. CDR1 is SGHTA, CDR2 FQGTGA, per germline. The CDR3 sequence is 15 residues long. Trimming left V 0 bases short and J 10 bases short, with 16 bases between. In DNA form, the CDR3 reads TGTGCCAGCAGCTTAACTCTCGTGGGTTATAAAGAGCAGTTCTTC. Its translation: CASSLTLVGYKEQFF.

This chain uses TRBV9 with TRBJ2-1; D is ambiguous. CDR3 size: 11 residues. Trimming pared 3 bases from V and 5 bases from J, leaving 3 bases between. Looked up from germline, CDR1 is SGDLS and CDR2 is YYNGEE. DNA of the CDR3: TGTGCCAGCAGCGCAAACAATGAGCAGTTCTTC. Translated: CASSANNEQFF.

This clone was picked up a small number of times. The chain joins TRBV27 to TRBJ2-7, with a weak D call TRBD1 (5 bases). The V end lost 3 bases, the J end lost 5 bases, and 11 bases lay between the germline ends. The germline V gene encodes CDR1 MNHEY and CDR2 SMNVEV (reference sequence). The length of the CDR3 is 13 residues. The CDR3 sequence is CASSFKGIHEQYF. Here the CDR3 DNA reads TGTGCCAGCAGTTTCAAGGGGATCCACGAGCAGTACTTC.

The chain has TRBV27 and TRBJ2-3, with no clear D. Looked up from germline, CDR1 is MNHEY and CDR2 is SMNVEV (reference sequence). This CDR3 has 16 amino acids. V was shortened by 6 bases and J by 1 base, with 17 bases between the two germline ends. Here the CDR3 DNA reads TGTGCCAGCAGGGAGCCGGGTCCTTTCCGCACAGATACGCAGTATTTT. This encodes CASREPGPFRTDTQYF.